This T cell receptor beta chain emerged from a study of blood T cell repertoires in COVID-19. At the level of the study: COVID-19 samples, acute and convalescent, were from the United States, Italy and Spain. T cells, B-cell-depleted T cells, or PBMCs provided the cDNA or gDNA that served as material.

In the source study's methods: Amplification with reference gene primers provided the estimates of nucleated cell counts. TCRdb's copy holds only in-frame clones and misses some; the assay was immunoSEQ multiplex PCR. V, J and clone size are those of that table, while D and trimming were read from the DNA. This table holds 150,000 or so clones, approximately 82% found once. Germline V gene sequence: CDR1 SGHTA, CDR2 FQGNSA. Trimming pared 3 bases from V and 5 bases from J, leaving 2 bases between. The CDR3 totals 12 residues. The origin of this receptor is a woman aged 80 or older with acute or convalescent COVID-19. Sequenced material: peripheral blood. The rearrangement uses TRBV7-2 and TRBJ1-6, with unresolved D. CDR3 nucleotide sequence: TGTGCCAGCAGCTTTAATAATTCACCCCTCCACTTT. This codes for CASSFNNSPLHF.